These T cell receptor beta chains were read from a single sample in a study of beta chain features in type 1 diabetes. Sequenced by immunoSEQ multiplex PCR; TCRdb stores in-frame clones only, minus some. The sample consists of roughly 150,000 clones, roughly 10% of them appearing once. Sequenced: central memory CD4+ T cells from blood. Every receptor here comes from a man aged 18 to 30 in good health. CDR3s include the opening cysteine and the closing phenylalanine or tryptophan. D genes are given only for firm matches. Size values are once, few and many counts, or a class for expanded clones, and some rows have none.

CDR3 protein: CASSVRTNSYNEQFF
CDR3 DNA: TGTGCCAGCAGCGTGAGGACAAACTCCTACAATGAGCAGTTCTTC
clone size: few
J gene: TRBJ2-1
D gene: NA
V gene: TRBV9

CDR3 protein: CAWSVGGLQETQYF
CDR3 DNA: TGTGCCTGGAGTGTAGGGGGGTTGCAAGAGACCCAGTACTTC
clone size: NA
J gene: TRBJ2-5
D gene: NA
V gene: TRBV30

CDR3 protein: CASSGQGTSTDTQYF
CDR3 DNA: TGTGCCAGCAGCGGACAGGGGACAAGCACAGATACGCAGTATTTT
clone size: NA
J gene: TRBJ2-3
D gene: TRBD1
V gene: TRBV9

CDR3 protein: CASSFAAFQSEQYF
CDR3 DNA: TGTGCCAGCAGTTTCGCAGCGTTTCAGAGCGAGCAGTACTTC
clone size: few
J gene: TRBJ2-7
D gene: NA
V gene: TRBV27

CDR3 protein: CASSLEGTGAADTQYF
CDR3 DNA: TGCGCCAGCAGCTTGGAAGGGACAGGGGCGGCAGATACGCAGTATTTT
clone size: few
J gene: TRBJ2-3
D gene: TRBD1
V gene: TRBV5-1

CDR3 protein: CASSLGDRNYGYTF
CDR3 DNA: TGTGCCAGCAGCTTGGGGGACAGGAACTATGGCTACACCTTC
clone size: NA
J gene: TRBJ1-2
D gene: TRBD1
V gene: TRBV5-4

CDR3 protein: CATVRVSGRAWTQYF
CDR3 DNA: TGTGCCACCGTTCGTGTTAGCGGGAGGGCATGGACGCAGTATTTT
clone size: few
J gene: TRBJ2-3
D gene: TRBD2
V gene: TRBV28

CDR3 protein: CASSLGTGFSNYGYTF
CDR3 DNA: TGTGCCAGCAGCTTAGGCACAGGGTTCTCAAACTATGGCTACACCTTC
clone size: few
J gene: TRBJ1-2
D gene: NA
V gene: TRBV7-2

CDR3 protein: CASSRLAGGDNEQFF
CDR3 DNA: TGTGCCAGCAGCCGACTAGCGGGGGGGGACAATGAGCAGTTCTTC
clone size: NA
J gene: TRBJ2-1
D gene: TRBD2
V gene: TRBV27

CDR3 protein: CAGELYNEQFF
CDR3 DNA: TGTGCCGGGGAACTCTACAATGAGCAGTTCTTC
clone size: few
J gene: TRBJ2-1
D gene: NA
V gene: TRBV2

CDR3 protein: CASSFGTITTEAFF
CDR3 DNA: TGTGCCAGCAGCTTCGGGACTATCACCACTGAAGCTTTCTTT
clone size: many
J gene: TRBJ1-1
D gene: NA
V gene: TRBV7-9

CDR3 protein: CASSLGRNQPQHF
CDR3 DNA: TGTGCCAGCAGCTTAGGTCGCAATCAGCCCCAGCATTTT
clone size: few
J gene: TRBJ1-5
D gene: NA
V gene: TRBV7-8

CDR3 protein: CASSSSGATYNEQFF
CDR3 DNA: TGTGCCAGTAGTTCTTCAGGGGCCACCTACAATGAGCAGTTCTTC
clone size: few
J gene: TRBJ2-1
D gene: NA
V gene: TRBV19

CDR3 protein: CASSHRGTESMGTF
CDR3 DNA: TGTGCCAGCAGCCACCGAGGGACGGAGAGTATGGGCACCTTC
clone size: few
J gene: TRBJ1-2
D gene: NA
V gene: TRBV4-2

CDR3 protein: CASSLFGGSETQYF
CDR3 DNA: TGCGCCAGCAGCTTGTTTGGGGGCTCGGAGACCCAGTACTTC
clone size: few
J gene: TRBJ2-5
D gene: NA
V gene: TRBV5-1

CDR3 protein: CASSIDGSGANVLTF
CDR3 DNA: TGTGCCAGTAGTATAGACGGCTCTGGGGCCAACGTCCTGACTTTC
clone size: few
J gene: TRBJ2-6
D gene: NA
V gene: TRBV19

CDR3 protein: CATSRPRVGTGGDEQYF
CDR3 DNA: TGTGCCACCAGCAGACCTAGAGTAGGGACAGGGGGCGACGAGCAGTACTTC
clone size: NA
J gene: TRBJ2-7
D gene: TRBD1
V gene: TRBV15

CDR3 protein: CATSRDVETQYF
CDR3 DNA: TGTGCCACCAGCAGAGATGTGGAGACCCAGTACTTC
clone size: NA
J gene: TRBJ2-5
D gene: NA
V gene: TRBV15

CDR3 protein: CAIQRGTNYGYTF
CDR3 DNA: TGTGCCATACAAAGGGGTACTAACTATGGCTACACCTTC
clone size: NA
J gene: TRBJ1-2
D gene: NA
V gene: TRBV10-3

CDR3 protein: CSVTGVTEAFF
CDR3 DNA: TGCAGCGTTACAGGGGTCACTGAAGCTTTCTTT
clone size: few
J gene: TRBJ1-1
D gene: TRBD1
V gene: TRBV29-1

CDR3 protein: CASSSGEGRSVYNEQFF
CDR3 DNA: TGTGCCAGCAGCTCTGGAGAGGGACGTAGCGTATACAATGAGCAGTTCTTC
clone size: NA
J gene: TRBJ2-1
D gene: NA
V gene: TRBV9

CDR3 protein: CASSFSGRTPRGEQYF
CDR3 DNA: TGTGCCAGCAGCTTTTCCGGCAGGACGCCCCGTGGCGAGCAGTACTTC
clone size: NA
J gene: TRBJ2-7
D gene: NA
V gene: TRBV7-9

CDR3 protein: CASRPGRNTGELFF
CDR3 DNA: TGTGCCAGCAGGCCCGGGAGGAACACCGGGGAGCTGTTTTTT
clone size: NA
J gene: TRBJ2-2
D gene: NA
V gene: TRBV6-6

CDR3 protein: CASTTTLNYGYTF
CDR3 DNA: TGTGCCAGCACCACGACTTTAAACTATGGCTACACCTTC
clone size: few
J gene: TRBJ1-2
D gene: NA
V gene: TRBV28

CDR3 protein: CASSITGYEQYF
CDR3 DNA: TGTGCCAGCAGCATTACAGGCTACGAGCAGTACTTC
clone size: NA
J gene: TRBJ2-7
D gene: NA
V gene: TRBV7-2

CDR3 protein: CASSQEVGGRTSQPQHF
CDR3 DNA: TGCGCCAGCAGCCAAGAGGTCGGGGGGAGGACGAGTCAGCCCCAGCATTTT
clone size: NA
J gene: TRBJ1-5
D gene: NA
V gene: TRBV4-1

CDR3 protein: CASSYSAGRAEQYF
CDR3 DNA: TGTGCCAGCAGTTACTCAGCGGGGCGGGCAGAGCAGTACTTC
clone size: few
J gene: TRBJ2-7
D gene: TRBD2
V gene: TRBV6-5

CDR3 protein: CAISDTKQVVRDF
CDR3 DNA: TGTGCCATCAGTGACACAAAACAGGTAGTGAGGGACTTC
clone size: few
J gene: TRBJ2-7
D gene: NA
V gene: TRBV10-3

CDR3 protein: CAGISSREETQYF
CDR3 DNA: TGTGCCGGCATATCATCCCGGGAAGAGACCCAGTACTTC
clone size: once
J gene: TRBJ2-5
D gene: NA
V gene: TRBV2

CDR3 protein: CASSIDDRDNQPQHF
CDR3 DNA: TGTGCCAGTAGTATAGATGACAGGGACAATCAGCCCCAGCATTTT
clone size: few
J gene: TRBJ1-5
D gene: TRBD1
V gene: TRBV19

CDR3 protein: CASSTTLDQPQHF
CDR3 DNA: TGTGCCAGCAGCACGACTTTAGATCAGCCCCAGCATTTT
clone size: few
J gene: TRBJ1-5
D gene: NA
V gene: TRBV7-9